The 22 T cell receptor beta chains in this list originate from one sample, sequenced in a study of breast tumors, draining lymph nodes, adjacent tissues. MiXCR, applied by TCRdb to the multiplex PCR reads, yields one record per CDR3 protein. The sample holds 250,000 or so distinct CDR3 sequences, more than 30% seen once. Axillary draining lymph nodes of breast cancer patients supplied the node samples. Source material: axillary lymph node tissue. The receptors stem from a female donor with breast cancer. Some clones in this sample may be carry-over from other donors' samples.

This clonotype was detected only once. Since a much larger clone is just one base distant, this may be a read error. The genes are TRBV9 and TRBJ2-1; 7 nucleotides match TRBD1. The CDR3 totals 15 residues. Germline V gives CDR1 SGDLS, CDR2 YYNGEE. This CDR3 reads CASSVLLTGSNEPFF. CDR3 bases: TGTGCCAGCAGCGTACTTTTGACAGGGTCCAATGAGCCGTTCTTC.

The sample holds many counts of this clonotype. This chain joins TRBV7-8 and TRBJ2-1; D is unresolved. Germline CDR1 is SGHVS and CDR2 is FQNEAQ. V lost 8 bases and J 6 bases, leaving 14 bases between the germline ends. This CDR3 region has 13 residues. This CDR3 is CASASGPFNEQFF. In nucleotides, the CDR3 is TGTGCCAGCGCCTCCGGCCCCTTCAATGAGCAGTTCTTC.

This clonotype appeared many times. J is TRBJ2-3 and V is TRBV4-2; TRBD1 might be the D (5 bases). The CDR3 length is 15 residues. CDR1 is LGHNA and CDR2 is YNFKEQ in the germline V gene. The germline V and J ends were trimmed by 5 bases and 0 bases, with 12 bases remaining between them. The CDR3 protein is CASSKGAASTDTQYF. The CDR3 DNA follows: TGTGCCAGCAGCAAAGGGGCGGCGAGCACAGATACGCAGTATTTT.

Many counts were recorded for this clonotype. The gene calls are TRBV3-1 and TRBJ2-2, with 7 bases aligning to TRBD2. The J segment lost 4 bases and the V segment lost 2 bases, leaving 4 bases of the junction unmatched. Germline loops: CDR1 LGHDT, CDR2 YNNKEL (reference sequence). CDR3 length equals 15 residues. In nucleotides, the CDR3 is TGTGCCAGCAGCCAACGCCTAGCGGTCACCGGGGAGCTGTTTTTT. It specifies CASSQRLAVTGELFF.

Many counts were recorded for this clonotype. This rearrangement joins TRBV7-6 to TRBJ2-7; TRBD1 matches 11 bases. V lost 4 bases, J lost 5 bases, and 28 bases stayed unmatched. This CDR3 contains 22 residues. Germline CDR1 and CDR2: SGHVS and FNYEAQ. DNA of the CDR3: TGTGCCAGCAGCTCAACCCCATACGGACAGGGGGCGCGAGCTAGCGGGAACCACGAGCAGTACTTC. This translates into CASSSTPYGQGARASGNHEQYF.

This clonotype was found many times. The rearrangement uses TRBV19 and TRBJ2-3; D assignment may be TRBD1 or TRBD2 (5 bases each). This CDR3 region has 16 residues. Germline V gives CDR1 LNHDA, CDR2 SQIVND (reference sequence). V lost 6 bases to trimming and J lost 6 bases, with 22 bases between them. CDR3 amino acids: CASSTGLGTRVDTQYF. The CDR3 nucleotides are TGTGCCAGTAGCACCGGGCTTGGGACCCGAGTGGATACGCAGTATTTT.

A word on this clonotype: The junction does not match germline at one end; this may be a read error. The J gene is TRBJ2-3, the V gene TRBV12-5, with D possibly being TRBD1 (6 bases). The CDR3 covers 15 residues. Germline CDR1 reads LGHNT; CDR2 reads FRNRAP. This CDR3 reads CANGERTGPTDMQYF. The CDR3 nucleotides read TGTGCTAATGGAGAGCGCACAGGGCCCACAGATATGCAGTATTTT. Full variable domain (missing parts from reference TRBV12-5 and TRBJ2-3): DARVTQTPRHKVTEMGQEVTMRCQPILGHNTVFWYRQTMMQGLELLAYFRNRAPLDDSGMPKDRFSAEMPDATLATLKIQPSEPRDSAVYFCANGERTGPTDMQYFGPGTRLTVL.

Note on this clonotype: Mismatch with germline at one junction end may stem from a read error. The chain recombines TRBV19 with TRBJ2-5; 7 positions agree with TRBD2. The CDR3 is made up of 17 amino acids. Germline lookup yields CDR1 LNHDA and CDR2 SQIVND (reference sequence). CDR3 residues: CASSMSGTTHRRVTQSF. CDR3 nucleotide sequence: TGTGCCAGTAGTATGAGCGGGACTACTCATAGGAGAGTGACCCAGTCCTTC.

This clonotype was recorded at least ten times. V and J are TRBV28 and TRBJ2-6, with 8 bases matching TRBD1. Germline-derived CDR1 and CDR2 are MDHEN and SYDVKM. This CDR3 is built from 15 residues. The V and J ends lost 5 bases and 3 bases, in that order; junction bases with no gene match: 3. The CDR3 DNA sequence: TGTGCCAGCAGTACACAGGGGGTTGGGGCCAACGTCCTGACTTTC. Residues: CASSTQGVGANVLTF. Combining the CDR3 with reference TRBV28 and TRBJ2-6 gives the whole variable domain DVKVTQSSRYLVKRTGEKVFLECVQDMDHENMFWYRQDPGLGLRLIYFSYDVKMKEKGDIPEGYSVSREKKERFSLILESASTNQTSMYLCASSTQGVGANVLTFGAGSRLTVL.

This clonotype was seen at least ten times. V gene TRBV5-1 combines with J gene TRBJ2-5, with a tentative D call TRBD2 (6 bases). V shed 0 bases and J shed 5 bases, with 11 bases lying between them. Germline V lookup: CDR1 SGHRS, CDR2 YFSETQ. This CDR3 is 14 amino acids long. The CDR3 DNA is TGCGCCAGCAGCTTGGGGGACTCGAGGGAGACCCAGTACTTC. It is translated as CASSLGDSRETQYF.

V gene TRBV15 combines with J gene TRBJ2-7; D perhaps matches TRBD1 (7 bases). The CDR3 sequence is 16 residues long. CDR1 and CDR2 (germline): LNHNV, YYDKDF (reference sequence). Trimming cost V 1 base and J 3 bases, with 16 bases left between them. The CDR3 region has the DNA TGTGCCACCAGCAGAGTCCAGGGGGGCAACCACTACGAGCAGTACTTC. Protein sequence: CATSRVQGGNHYEQYF. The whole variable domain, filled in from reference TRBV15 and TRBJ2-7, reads DAMVIQNPRYQVTQFGKPVTLSCSQTLNHNVMYWYQQKSSQAPKLLFHYYDKDFNNEADTPDNFQSRRPNTSFCFLDIRSPGLGDTAMYLCATSRVQGGNHYEQYFGPGTRLTVT.

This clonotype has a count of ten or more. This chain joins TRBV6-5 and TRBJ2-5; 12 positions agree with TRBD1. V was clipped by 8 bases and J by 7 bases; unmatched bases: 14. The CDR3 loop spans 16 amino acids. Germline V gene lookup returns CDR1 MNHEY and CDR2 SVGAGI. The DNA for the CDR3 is TGTGCCAGCGGCCGGTTGGGGACAGGGGGCTCGGGGACCCAGTACTTC. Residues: CASGRLGTGGSGTQYF.

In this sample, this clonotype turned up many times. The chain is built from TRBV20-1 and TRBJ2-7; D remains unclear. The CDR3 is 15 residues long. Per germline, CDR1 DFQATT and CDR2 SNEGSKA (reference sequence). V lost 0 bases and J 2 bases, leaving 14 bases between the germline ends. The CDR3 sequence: CSARDGESLAYEQYF. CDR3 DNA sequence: TGCAGTGCTAGAGATGGGGAATCTCTAGCCTACGAGCAGTACTTC.

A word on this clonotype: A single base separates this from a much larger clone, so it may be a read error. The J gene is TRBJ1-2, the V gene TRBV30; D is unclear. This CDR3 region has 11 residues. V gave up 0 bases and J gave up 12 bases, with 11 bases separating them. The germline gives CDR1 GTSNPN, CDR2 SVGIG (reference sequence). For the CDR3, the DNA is TGTGCCTGGAGTGTAGATTACGGCGACACCTTC. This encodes CAWSVDYGDTF.

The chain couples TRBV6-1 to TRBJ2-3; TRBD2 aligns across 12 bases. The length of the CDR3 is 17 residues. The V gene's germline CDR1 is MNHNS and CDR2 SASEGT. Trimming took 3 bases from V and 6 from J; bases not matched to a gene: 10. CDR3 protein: CASSEFPTSGSMDTQYF. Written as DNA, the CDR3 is TGTGCCAGCAGTGAGTTCCCGACTAGCGGGAGTATGGATACGCAGTATTTT.

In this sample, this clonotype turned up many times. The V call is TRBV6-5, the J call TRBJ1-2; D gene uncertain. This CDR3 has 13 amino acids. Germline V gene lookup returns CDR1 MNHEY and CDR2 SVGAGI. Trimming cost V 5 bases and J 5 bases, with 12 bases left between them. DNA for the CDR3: TGTGCCAGCAGTCAGGACTGGAGATATGGCTACACCTTC. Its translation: CASSQDWRYGYTF.

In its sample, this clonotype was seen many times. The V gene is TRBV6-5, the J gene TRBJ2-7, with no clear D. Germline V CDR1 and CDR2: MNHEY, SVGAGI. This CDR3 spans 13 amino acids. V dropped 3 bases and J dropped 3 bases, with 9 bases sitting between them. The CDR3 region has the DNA TGTGCCAGCAGTTATCGGTGGAACTACGAGCAGTACTTC. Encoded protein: CASSYRWNYEQYF.

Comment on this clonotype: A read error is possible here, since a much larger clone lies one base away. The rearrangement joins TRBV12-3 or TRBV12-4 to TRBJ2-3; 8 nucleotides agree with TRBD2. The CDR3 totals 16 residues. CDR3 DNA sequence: TGTGCCAGCAGTTTACCCCACGGGAGGGCCGGTGATACGCGGTATTTT. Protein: CASSLPHGRAGDTRYF.

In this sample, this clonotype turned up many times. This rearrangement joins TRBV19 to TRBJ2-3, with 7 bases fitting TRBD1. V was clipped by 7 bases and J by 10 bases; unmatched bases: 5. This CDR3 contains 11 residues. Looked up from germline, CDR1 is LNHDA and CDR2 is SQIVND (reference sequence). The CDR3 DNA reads TGTGCCAGTACCAGGGGGACGGCGCAGTATTTT. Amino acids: CASTRGTAQYF.

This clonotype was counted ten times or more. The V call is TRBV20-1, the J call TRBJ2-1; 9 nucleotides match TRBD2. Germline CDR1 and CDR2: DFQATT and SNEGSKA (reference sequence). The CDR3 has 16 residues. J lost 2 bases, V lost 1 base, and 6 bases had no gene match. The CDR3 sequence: CSARGVSGSPYNEQFF. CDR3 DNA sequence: TGCAGTGCTAGAGGGGTTAGCGGGAGTCCCTACAATGAGCAGTTCTTC.

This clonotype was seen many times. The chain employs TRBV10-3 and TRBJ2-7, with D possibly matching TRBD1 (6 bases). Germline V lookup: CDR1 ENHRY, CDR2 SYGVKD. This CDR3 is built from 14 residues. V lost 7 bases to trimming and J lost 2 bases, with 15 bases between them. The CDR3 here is CAIKTGRGPYEQYF. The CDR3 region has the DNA TGTGCCATCAAGACTGGCAGGGGCCCCTACGAGCAGTACTTC.

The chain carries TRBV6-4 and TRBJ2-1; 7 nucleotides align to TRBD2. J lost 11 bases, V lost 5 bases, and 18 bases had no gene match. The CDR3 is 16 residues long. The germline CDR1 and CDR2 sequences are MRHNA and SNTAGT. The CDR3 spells CASSFIGGRAELKQFF. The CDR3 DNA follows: TGTGCCAGCAGTTTCATAGGCGGGAGAGCGGAGCTAAAGCAGTTCTTC.